This T cell receptor (beta chain) was found in a study of T cells in Graves' hyperthyroidism and ophthalmopathy. In regard to this clonotype: Its antigen is not identified.

Hyperthyroidism had been newly diagnosed in patients aged 18 to 65, and its duration was under 2 months. Exclusion of patients followed from uncontrolled infection, other autoimmune disease, pregnancy or lactation. First hyperthyroidism diagnosis is when the blood sample was obtained, before any ophthalmopathy symptoms. The germline V gene encodes CDR1 MNHNS and CDR2 SASEGT. Trimming cost V 9 bases and J 1 base, with 24 bases left between them. The CDR3 has 17 residues. Amplification of TCR beta CDR3 regions was performed using RNA transcripts as template. Using the HTBI primer set, a first-round RT-PCR was run on the TCR CDR3. TCRdb reprocessed the multiplex PCR reads via MiXCR and lists one record per CDR3 protein. The table shows more than 300,000 distinct CDR3 sequences, with 17% occurring only once. Broader study findings: Among clonotypes expanded in thyroid above 0.001, most were also found in blood.

The sequencing sample was made of blood. This clonotype originated in a woman aged 25 to 39 with Graves' hyperthyroidism that later progressed to Graves' ophthalmopathy. This chain links TRBV6-1 with TRBJ2-5; D may be TRBD1 (6 bases). This chain's CDR3 is CARVGFRQGKLQETQYF. CDR3 in DNA: TGTGCCAGGGTTGGCTTTCGGCAGGGGAAACTCCAAGAGACCCAGTACTTC.